This record covers a single T cell receptor (beta chain). This clone is regarded as medium-sized (0.01 to 0.1%). Its antigen is unknown. No qualities accompany the bases; no much larger clone lies one base away. A second Seattle source provided samples from volunteer blood donors who had recovered from COVID-19. Each collaborating institution followed its own protocols to collect whole blood in K2EDTA tubes. Collaborator samples were shipped for TCRbeta analysis as frozen whole blood, isolated PBMCs, or DNA extracted from either sample type. Taken from the germline V gene, the CDR1 and CDR2 loops are SQVTM and ANQGSEA. Germline trimming amounts to 7 bases on V and 10 bases on J, with 14 as the count of junction bases outside the gene matches. Counted from cysteine to phenylalanine, this CDR3 has 13 amino acids. Just the 39-base CDR3 DNA is kept, in frame starting at base 1. This record comes from a study of blood T cell repertoires in COVID-19 (dated by TCRdb to between 2020 and 2021). About the study as a whole: Samples from collaborators originated in the United States, Italy and Spain and spanned both the acute and convalescent phases of COVID-19. The samples were drawn from two sources: the first 160 participants of the ongoing ImmuneRACE study, and fewer than 1,500 subjects contributed by 6 global collaborators. A freely available public database, intended as a resource for researchers studying the immune response to SARS-CoV-2, is where the repertoires were released. The dataset comprised deeply sampled blood TCRbeta repertoires from subjects exposed to, actively infected with, or recovered from COVID-19. The material from the prospective study consisted of cDNA or gDNA derived from T cells, B-cell-depleted T cells, or PBMCs. Sample metadata almost always included a de-identified subject ID, COVID-19 status, age in years and sex. Where available, HLA class I and class II types were taken from metadata supplied by the sample provider and were not determined by assay-based typing. Overall study outcomes, separate from this receptor: The amount of clinical and demographic metadata varied by source and participant and was provided uncurated.

TCRbeta CDR3 regions were amplified from genomic DNA using the immunoSEQ Assay, a bias-controlled multiplex PCR. Per the authors' processing: The number of nucleated cells in each sample was estimated from the amplification of reference gene primers within the assay. To quantify the absolute abundance of each unique TCRbeta CDR3 rearrangement, sequence reads were collapsed and filtered. For each sample, productive Simpson clonality was calculated as the square root of Simpson's diversity index across productive rearrangements. Drawn from immuneACCESS, this table holds only the in-frame rearrangements with V and J called that TCRdb kept. Clones are partly lost; checked studies trace under half to an unresolved V gene and leave the rest unexplained. Clone size and the V and J calls come from that table; the DNA yielded D and trimming. For this sample there are 150,000 to 200,000 clones; around 88% appear just once. The ten largest account for roughly 19% of the sample.

The chain is encoded by TRBV29-1 joined to TRBJ1-1, with TRBD1 matching 8 junction bases. The TCR sequence derives from a woman aged 70 to 79 who had recovered from COVID-19. The sequenced sample was peripheral blood. The nucleotide sequence is TGCAGCGACGCCGGGCAGGGGGCCGGCGCAGCTTTCTTT. The encoded protein is CSDAGQGAGAAFF.